A selection of T cell receptor beta chains follows, all from one sample in a study of Ad26.COV2.S vaccination and SARS-CoV-2 variants. Profiled with immunoSEQ multiplex PCR; TCRdb holds only in-frame clones, not every one. The sample contains 500,000 or so clones, 80% to 90% of which appear only once. The sequenced sample was peripheral blood, obtained in a trial of Ad26.COV2.S vaccine versus placebo. The receptors derive from a person aged 18-65 years who received the Ad26.COV2.S COVID-19 vaccine or a placebo. The CDR3 runs from the conserved cysteine through the conserved F or W. The size of a clone is reported for some rows only, either as once, few or many, or as a class for expanded clones.

clone_size v_call cdr3_aa
- TRBV24-1 CATSLADTDTQYF
- TRBV7-9 CASSLEGDRALDGNYF
- TRBV20-1 CSASEGKVPGTIRRANEQFF
- TRBV5-1 CASRGTGHSGNTIYF
- TRBV5-1 CAASREDFTDTQYF
- TRBV9 CASTLAGGSQETQYF
- TRBV9 CASSGTGGATEAFF
few TRBV7-9 CASSLPTDTQYF
- TRBV9 CASTRAGHSYNEQFF
- TRBV6-5 CASSYNSGEKLFF
few TRBV7-2 CASSLKAGDFPSNEQFF
- TRBV7-9 CASSLGQGAYEQYF
- TRBV5-1 CASSFSRGTVSGANVLTF
- TRBV9 CASSPTGANTEAFF
- TRBV2 CASSAKGRGHEKLFF
once TRBV6-5 CASSQPHYKNTEAFF
- TRBV18 CASSPQQNQPQHF
few TRBV5-1 CASSLAEANTGELFF
- TRBV9 CASSVRGGLAYIDTQYF
- TRBV11-2 CASSTTGELFF
- TRBV5-1 CASTPGGAGENEQFF
- TRBV4-2 CASSLRQVLTEAFF
- TRBV7-9 CASIDSGFWGNTIYF
- TRBV5-6 CASSLGYYTDTQYF
- TRBV7-2 CASSLVADTSNQPQHF